Given below is one TCR beta chain in context. Original processing notes: Nucleated cell number was recorded as an estimate derived from reference gene primer amplification. TCRdb keeps only in-frame clones here, not all; method: immunoSEQ multiplex PCR. Clone size and V and J calls were adopted from that table, with D and trimming inferred from the DNA. The sample lists more than 200,000 clones, 80% to 90% occurring once. The sample comes from a study of blood T cell repertoires in COVID-19. Overall study context: Specimens from acute and convalescent COVID-19 originated in the United States, Italy and Spain. PBMCs, B-cell-depleted T cells, or T cells provided the cDNA or gDNA that made up the material.

Seattle cases were enrolled at active infection and followed longitudinally. The source material was peripheral blood. This receptor was obtained from a woman older than 75 with COVID-19, enrolled during active disease.

The CDR3 here is CAISAGVGNTIYF. CDR3 DNA: TGTGCCATCAGTGCAGGGGTGGGAAACACCATATATTTT. V gene TRBV10-3 combines with J gene TRBJ1-3; D possibly corresponds to TRBD1 (6 bases). The length of the CDR3 is 13 residues. V was trimmed by 4 bases and J by 4 bases, leaving 8 bases between them. Germline CDR1 is ENHRY and CDR2 is SYGVKD.